Listed below are T cell receptor beta chains from one sample, sequenced in a study of OX40 agonist ivuxolimab in advanced cancers. Generated by immunoSEQ multiplex PCR, the TCRdb table keeps only in-frame clones and is missing some. The sample yields approximately 100,000 clones, over 75% seen once. Source: CD4+ or CD8+ T cells sorted from blood, taken in a trial of the OX40 agonist ivuxolimab. These receptors all stem from an adult with an advanced solid tumor such as melanoma, head and neck, liver or kidney cancer. The CDR3 runs from the conserved cysteine through the conserved F or W. D genes are given only for firm matches.

V gene | D gene | CDR3 protein
TRBV5-1 | NA | CASSSTGSGNTIYF
TRBV2 | TRBD1 | CASSEGQGETQYF
TRBV6-5 | NA | CASRSFSSNQPQHF
TRBV27 | TRBD1 | CASRPAGTGSGNTIYF
TRBV7-8 | TRBD1 | CASSPGQGRNYEQYF
TRBV7-9 | NA | CASSETGRYYEQYF
TRBV28 | TRBD2 | CASSWTGSWLAGVRTGELFF
TRBV11-3 | NA | CASSLNWTVTNSNQPQHF
TRBV7-8 | NA | CASSLIGYEQFF
TRBV28 | NA | CASSKQAFQETQYF
TRBV9 | TRBD2 | CASSVGGRWGGDTQYF
TRBV9 | TRBD1 | CASSVTGTGATEAFF
TRBV29-1 | TRBD2 | CSVGRTSYEQYF
TRBV2 | TRBD1 | CASSAGRGTGELFF
TRBV30 | NA | CAWSVGRSGQYF
TRBV6-5 | NA | CASTPGGENTGELFF
TRBV6-1 | NA | CASRRENTGELFF
TRBV19 | TRBD2 | CASSRGTSGFQETQYF
TRBV29-1 | NA | CSVERLLNTEAFF
TRBV14 | NA | CASSQVSNTGELFF
TRBV20-1 | NA | CSDLDSYEQYF
TRBV5-5 | TRBD2 | CASSSKLAGIRGNSLYEQYF
TRBV30 | NA | CAWTGKAFF
TRBV7-9 | NA | CASSISTDTQYF
TRBV7-3 | TRBD1 | CASSLGQAGEQYF
TRBV18 | NA | CASSPTVNTEAFF
TRBV29-1 | NA | CSVEDTGTQTQYF
TRBV10-3 | TRBD1 | CAILTGESEQYF
TRBV7-9 | TRBD2 | CASSLLAGGDNEQFF
TRBV7-3 | TRBD2 | CASSRTSDTGELFF
TRBV19 | TRBD2 | CASSIRDLAGGPLADTQYF
TRBV5-1 | TRBD2 | CASRAAGGPGTDTQYF
TRBV6-6 | NA | CASSPRRVAYEQYF
TRBV7-7 | NA | CASSPDSSRPGELFF
TRBV7-8 | TRBD2 | CASSLSSGRHSDNEQFF
TRBV28 | TRBD1 | CASSRTTTGANQPQHF
TRBV9 | TRBD1 | CASSKGTGTSTDTQYF
TRBV7-4 | NA | CASSQQRTSRRSYEQYF
TRBV4-3 | TRBD2 | CASSQGLAGGPETQYF
TRBV4-2 | TRBD1 | CASSQDRGRNTEAFF
TRBV4-3 | TRBD2 | CASSQESWTSGSGEQYF
TRBV18 | TRBD1 | CASSIQGATGELFF
TRBV11-2 | NA | CASSLTPLSTDTQYF
TRBV6-5 | NA | CASSYDRSTYEQYF
TRBV27 | TRBD2 | CASSPLGLAGGSSYEQYF
TRBV7-2 | NA | CASSLEATAYNEQFF
TRBV9 | TRBD2 | CASSVGISGGTDTQYF
TRBV20-1 | NA | CSASQEETQYF
TRBV16 | TRBD2 | CASSPRLAGAINEQFF
TRBV6-1 | NA | CASRFSGANVLTF
TRBV4-3 | NA | CASSPILANTGELFF
TRBV9 | NA | CASSVVSRAEQFF
TRBV7-8 | TRBD1 | CASSLQGALNQPQHF